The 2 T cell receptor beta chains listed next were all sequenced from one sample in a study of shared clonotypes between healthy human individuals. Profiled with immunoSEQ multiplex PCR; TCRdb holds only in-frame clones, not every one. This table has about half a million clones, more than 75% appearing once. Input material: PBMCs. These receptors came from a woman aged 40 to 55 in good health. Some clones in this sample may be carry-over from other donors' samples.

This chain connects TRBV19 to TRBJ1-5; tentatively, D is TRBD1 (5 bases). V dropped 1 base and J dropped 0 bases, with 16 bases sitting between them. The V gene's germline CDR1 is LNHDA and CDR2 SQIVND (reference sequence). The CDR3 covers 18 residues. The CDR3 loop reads CASSIGTTGVFSNQPQHF. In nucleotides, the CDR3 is TGTGCCAGTAGTATAGGGACAACGGGTGTTTTTAGCAATCAGCCCCAGCATTTT.

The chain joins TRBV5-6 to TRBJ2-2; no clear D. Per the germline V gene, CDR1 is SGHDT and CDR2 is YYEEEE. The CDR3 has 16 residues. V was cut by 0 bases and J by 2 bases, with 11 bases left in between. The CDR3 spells CASSLVPLINTGELFF. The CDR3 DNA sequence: TGTGCCAGCAGCTTGGTACCTCTAATCAACACCGGGGAGCTGTTTTTT. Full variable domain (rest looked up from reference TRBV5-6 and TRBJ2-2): DAGVTQSPTHLIKTRGQQVTLRCSPKSGHDTVSWYQQALGQGPQFIFQYYEEEERQRGNFPDRFSGHQFPNYSSELNVNALLLGDSALYLCASSLVPLINTGELFFGEGSRLTVL.